Each of the 6 T cell receptor beta chains below was sequenced from the same sample in a study of molecular identifiers for immune sequencing clone quantification. Via MiXCR, TCRdb re-called the PCR reads, giving one row per CDR3 protein. The table has approximately 100,000 distinct CDR3 sequences, roughly 38% seen once. The sequencing input was naive CD8+ T cells from blood, with Jurkat cell RNA spiked in. The subset was: FACS-sorted CD8+CD4-CCR7+CD45RA+ naive T cells. These receptors all stem from a human donor in good health. Some libraries in this study had Jurkat cell RNA spiked in.

On this clonotype: Its ends do not fully match the called genes, so a read error is possible. The rearrangement links TRBV20-1 to TRBJ2-7; the D gene is possibly TRBD2 (5 bases). The CDR3 is 11 residues long. Germline V gene lookup returns CDR1 DFQATT and CDR2 SNEGSKA (reference sequence). The CDR3 reads CSATSKGEQCF. The DNA of the CDR3 is TGCAGTGCTACTAGCAAAGGCGAGCAGTGCTTC.

Many counts were recorded for this clonotype. The V and J genes are TRBV4-3 and TRBJ2-1, with a possible D match to TRBD1 (5 bases). The germline V and J ends were trimmed by 2 bases and 8 bases, with 10 bases remaining between them. There are 13 residues in the CDR3. Germline CDR1 reads LGHNA; CDR2 reads YSLEER. CDR3 sequence: CASSQWGGDEQFF. For the CDR3, the DNA is TGCGCCAGCAGCCAATGGGGCGGAGATGAGCAGTTCTTC.

There are a few counts of this clonotype. V gene TRBV28 combines with J gene TRBJ1-5, with TRBD1 as a possible D gene (5 bases). The CDR3 loop spans 16 amino acids. V lost 6 bases and J 3 bases, leaving 18 bases between the germline ends. Germline V CDR1 and CDR2: MDHEN, SYDVKM. CDR3 DNA sequence: TGTGCCAGCAGACCCTGGTTAGGGGAGGTCAATCAGCCCCAGCATTTT. As protein: CASRPWLGEVNQPQHF.

The sample holds one count of this clonotype. Because it lacks the conserved phenylalanine or tryptophan at the end, this CDR3 is likely a read error. DNA of the CDR3: TGTGCCAGCAGCCCGTGGGAGGGGGGCACAGATACGCAGTATCTT. This sequence encodes CASSPWEGGTDTQYL. This chain connects TRBV9 to TRBJ2-3, with D possibly being TRBD2 (7 bases). Trimming took off 4 bases at V and 1 base at J, with 13 bases between the two ends. Germline values: CDR1 SGDLS, CDR2 YYNGEE. CDR3 length equals 15 residues.

This clonotype was counted only a few times. J is TRBJ2-4 and V is TRBV20-1; no firm D call. V lost 3 bases and J 3 bases, leaving 9 bases between the germline ends. CDR3 length: 13 amino acids. Per germline, CDR1 DFQATT and CDR2 SNEGSKA (reference sequence). CDR3 coding DNA: TGCAGTGCTAGGAGCCACAGCAAAAACATTCAGTACTTC. This codes for CSARSHSKNIQYF.

At least ten counts were recorded for this clonotype. This rearrangement joins TRBV4-2 to TRBJ1-1; D may be TRBD1 (5 bases). Trimming shortened V by 0 bases and J by 0 bases, and 8 bases separated the two germline ends. Looked up from germline, CDR1 is LGHNA and CDR2 is YNFKEQ. The CDR3 extends over 15 amino acids. CDR3 DNA: TGTGCCAGCAGCCAAGAACAGGATATGAACACTGAAGCTTTCTTT. Protein: CASSQEQDMNTEAFF.